This T cell receptor beta chain is drawn from a study of T cell responses to AZD1222 COVID-19 vaccine. CDR1 LGHDT and CDR2 YNNKEL come from the germline V gene (reference sequence). V lost 1 base and J 0 bases, leaving 7 bases between the germline ends. The CDR3 length is 14 residues. Sequenced by immunoSEQ multiplex PCR; TCRdb stores in-frame clones only, minus some. This sample has 150,000 to 200,000 clones, with approximately 89% found just once. This sample comprised peripheral blood, obtained 28 days after the second AZD1222 dose. This clonotype originated in an adult who received the AZD1222 COVID-19 vaccine. The rearrangement links TRBV3-1 (or the pseudogene TRBV3-2) to TRBJ2-7; D remains unclear. The CDR3 DNA follows: TGTGCCAGCAGCCAAGCAGGAATCTCCTACGAGCAGTACTTC. This sequence encodes CASSQAGISYEQYF.